This T cell receptor (beta chain) comes out of a study of T-cell reconstitution after alpha-beta-depleted transplantation in children. Of note for this clonotype: Antigen specificity is unknown.

General study findings and limits: Expanded clones from the graft, numbering several hundred, reportedly supplied alpha-beta T cells about two months after transplant.

Germline assignment: CDR1 SQVTM and CDR2 ANQGSEA. This CDR3 spans 13 amino acids. Trimming shortened V by 7 bases and J by 1 base, and 13 bases separated the two germline ends. Library preparation (for TCRbeta) was performed with unique molecular identifiers. A single record per CDR3 protein comes from TCRdb applying MiXCR to the PCR reads. Here the sample spans about 340,000 distinct CDR3 sequences, 15% to 20% being singletons. The sample here was PBMCs, mostly from graft donor cells, taken 360 days after TCRalphabeta/CD19-depleted stem cell transplant. The chain employs TRBV29-1 and TRBJ1-1; D unclear. The sequence was collected from a male patient under 10 years old who had a stem cell transplant for acute lymphoblastic leukemia, so the T cells may come from the graft donor. This CDR3 is CSAPGPANTEAFF. The CDR3, as DNA: TGCAGCGCCCCGGGTCCAGCGAACACTGAAGCTTTCTTT. Combining the CDR3 with reference TRBV29-1 and TRBJ1-1 gives the whole variable domain SAVISQKPSRDICQRGTSLTIQCQVDSQVTMMFWYRQQPGQSLTLIATANQGSEATYESGFVIDKFPISRPNLTFSTLTVSNMSPEDSSIYLCSAPGPANTEAFFGQGTRLTVV.